This TCR beta chain was observed in a study of blood T cells in healthy people across ages. In its sample, this clonotype was seen a few times. A second PCR of 7 to 11 cycles used a sample-barcoded 5' primer and a J-beta primer mix. TCRdb redid the calling of the 5' RACE reads with MiXCR, one entry per CDR3 protein. Here the sample spans just under 750,000 distinct CDR3 sequences, about 20% being singletons. This CDR3 is built from 17 residues. V lost 6 bases, J lost 2 bases, and 19 bases lay in between. Sequenced input: blood. The sequence came from a man aged 70 or older in good health. The V and J genes are TRBV12-3 or TRBV12-4 and TRBJ2-2; no clear D. CDR3 in DNA: TGTGCCAGCAGGAAGACCGAACTGCCCCGCAACACCGGGGAGCTGTTTTTT. Its protein is CASRKTELPRNTGELFF.